These 10 T cell receptor beta chains were sequenced from one sample in a study of T cell responses to AZD1222 COVID-19 vaccine. Repertoires were generated with immunoSEQ multiplex PCR, while TCRdb's copy carries only in-frame clones and drops some. The sample includes 150,000 to 200,000 clones, approximately 90% of them seen just once. The sequences come from peripheral blood, collected on day 0 of AZD1222 vaccination. These receptor sequences come from an adult in good health.

This chain links TRBV4-1 with TRBJ2-1; tentative D call: TRBD2 (6 bases). The germline V gene has CDR1 MGHRA and CDR2 YSYEKL. The CDR3 loop spans 15 amino acids. The V end was cut by 3 bases, the J end by 7 bases, with 16 bases between. The CDR3 protein is CASSQISGIKNEQFF. In DNA form, the CDR3 reads TGCGCCAGCAGCCAGATTAGCGGAATTAAAAATGAGCAGTTCTTC.

This clone turned up a few times. This chain uses TRBV9 with TRBJ2-2, with 8 bases matching TRBD2. Germline V gene sequence: CDR1 SGDLS, CDR2 YYNGEE. V gave up 4 bases and J gave up 3 bases; unmatched junction bases: 8. CDR3 size: 16 residues. Written as DNA, the CDR3 is TGTGCCAGCAGCCTCCCGGGGGGGGCGCACACCGGGGAGCTGTTTTTT. Protein: CASSLPGGAHTGELFF.

The V and J genes are TRBV28 and TRBJ1-3; no reliable D call. This CDR3 region has 15 residues. Trimming took off 5 bases at V and 0 bases at J, with 11 bases between the two ends. CDR1 and CDR2 from the germline V gene are MDHEN and SYDVKM. DNA for the CDR3: TGTGCCAGCAGTCGGACTTTCCGCTCTGGAAACACCATATATTTT. It specifies CASSRTFRSGNTIYF.

The chain joins TRBV7-9 to TRBJ2-3; TRBD2 is a possible D gene (5 bases). V dropped 2 bases and J dropped 4 bases, with 10 bases sitting between them. The CDR3 loop spans 14 amino acids. Germline CDR1 reads SEHNR; CDR2 reads FQNEAQ (reference sequence). CDR3 amino acids: CASSLRGAADTQYF. The CDR3 DNA sequence: TGTGCCAGCAGCTTACGGGGAGCTGCAGATACGCAGTATTTT.

The chain has TRBV3-1 (or the pseudogene TRBV3-2) and TRBJ2-7, with 10 bases aligning to TRBD2. J gave up 4 bases and V 0 bases, and 12 bases lay outside the gene matches. Germline V CDR1 and CDR2: LGHDT, YNNKEL (reference sequence). This CDR3 spans 18 amino acids. CDR3 region: CASSQDSYTSGKGYEQYF. CDR3 coding DNA: TGTGCCAGCAGCCAAGATTCTTATACTAGCGGGAAAGGGTACGAGCAGTACTTC.

The J gene is TRBJ1-2, the V gene TRBV7-2; 7 nucleotides match TRBD1. The length of the CDR3 is 14 residues. Germline CDR1 SGHTA, CDR2 FQGNSA. Trimming cost V 4 bases and J 4 bases; bases outside gene matches: 6. The CDR3 region has the DNA TGTGCCAGCAGCTCTCGACAGGGCCCCTATGGCTACACCTTC. Its translation is CASSSRQGPYGYTF.

This rearrangement joins TRBV21-1 to TRBJ1-5. TRBV21-1 is a known pseudogene. The CDR3 length is 15 residues. In DNA form, the CDR3 reads TGTGCCAGCAGCAAAAGGAAACATTTCAATCAGCCCCAGCATTTT. It codes for CASSKRKHFNQPQHF.

The chain couples TRBV5-4 to TRBJ2-1, with D maybe TRBD2 (5 bases). In germline, CDR1 is SGHNT, CDR2 YYREEE (reference sequence). Deletions cut 3 bases from V and 2 bases from J, with 18 bases between. The CDR3 runs 17 residues. CDR3 in amino acids: CASSSGGSSTTYNEQFF. CDR3 DNA sequence: TGTGCCAGCAGCTCGGGTGGGTCTAGCACCACCTACAATGAGCAGTTCTTC.

The genes are TRBV6-6 and TRBJ2-7; 9 positions agree with TRBD1. J gave up 0 bases and V 5 bases, and 17 bases lay outside the gene matches. Germline V gives CDR1 MNHNY, CDR2 SVGAGI (reference sequence). The length of the CDR3 is 19 residues. In DNA form, the CDR3 reads TGTGCCAGCAGTCAACGGGGGACAGGGTATGACCTTTACTCCTACGAGCAGTACTTC. Translation: CASSQRGTGYDLYSYEQYF.

V is TRBV30 and J is TRBJ1-3, with D possibly TRBD1 on 5 matching bases. Germline-derived CDR1 and CDR2 are GTSNPN and SVGIG (reference sequence). CDR3 size: 14 residues. Between the trimmed V and J ends, which lost 3 bases and 4 bases, there was a span of 13 bases. This CDR3 is CAWSSQVWGNTIYF. The CDR3 DNA reads as TGTGCCTGGAGCTCACAGGTTTGGGGAAACACCATATATTTT.